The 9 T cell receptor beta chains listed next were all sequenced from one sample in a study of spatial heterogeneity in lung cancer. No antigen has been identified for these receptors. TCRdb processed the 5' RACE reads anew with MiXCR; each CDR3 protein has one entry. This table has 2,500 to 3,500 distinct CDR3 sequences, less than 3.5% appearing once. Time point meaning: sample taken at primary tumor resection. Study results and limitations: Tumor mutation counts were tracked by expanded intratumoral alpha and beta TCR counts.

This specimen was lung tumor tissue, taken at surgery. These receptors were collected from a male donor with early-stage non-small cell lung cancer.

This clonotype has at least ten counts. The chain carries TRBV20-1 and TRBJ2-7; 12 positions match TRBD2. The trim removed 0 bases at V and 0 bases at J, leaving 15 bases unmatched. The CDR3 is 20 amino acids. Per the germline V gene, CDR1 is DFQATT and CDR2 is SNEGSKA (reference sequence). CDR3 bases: TGCAGTGCTAGAGATGATTTGAGACTAGCGGGGGCCGGAAGCTCCTACGAGCAGTACTTC. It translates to CSARDDLRLAGAGSSYEQYF.

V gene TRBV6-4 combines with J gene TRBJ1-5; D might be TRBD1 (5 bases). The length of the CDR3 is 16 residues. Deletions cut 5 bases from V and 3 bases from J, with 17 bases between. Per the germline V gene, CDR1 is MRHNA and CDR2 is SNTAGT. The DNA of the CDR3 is TGTGCCAGCAGTCCGTCGGGACGCGGGGACAATCAGCCCCAGCATTTT. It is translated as CASSPSGRGDNQPQHF.

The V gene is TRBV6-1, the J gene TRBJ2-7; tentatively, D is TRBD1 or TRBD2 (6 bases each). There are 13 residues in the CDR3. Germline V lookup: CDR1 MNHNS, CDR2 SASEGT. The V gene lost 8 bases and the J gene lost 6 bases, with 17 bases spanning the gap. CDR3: CASVAPGGGEQYV. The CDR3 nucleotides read TGTGCCAGCGTCGCTCCCGGAGGGGGCGAGCAGTACGTC.

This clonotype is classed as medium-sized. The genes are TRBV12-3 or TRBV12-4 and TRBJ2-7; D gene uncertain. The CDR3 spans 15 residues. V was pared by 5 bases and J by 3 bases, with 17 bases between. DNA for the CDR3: TGTGCCAGCAGTAGACAAGACGGAGCTTACTACGAGCAGTACTTC. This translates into CASSRQDGAYYEQYF.

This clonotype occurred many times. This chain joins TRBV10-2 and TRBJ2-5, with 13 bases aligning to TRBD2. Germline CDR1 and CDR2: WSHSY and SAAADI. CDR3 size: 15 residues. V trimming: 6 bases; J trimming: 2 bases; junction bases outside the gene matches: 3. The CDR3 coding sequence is TGCGCCAGCAGCTTGACTAGCGGGGGGCAAGAGACCCAGTACTTC. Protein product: CASSLTSGGQETQYF.

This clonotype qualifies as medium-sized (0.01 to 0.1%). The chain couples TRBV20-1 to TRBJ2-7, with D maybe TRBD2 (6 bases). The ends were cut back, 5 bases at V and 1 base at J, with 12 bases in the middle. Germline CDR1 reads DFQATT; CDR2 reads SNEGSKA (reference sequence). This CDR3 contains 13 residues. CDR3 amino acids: CSAPKGTSYEQYF. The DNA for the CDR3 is TGCAGTGCTCCTAAAGGGACTTCCTACGAGCAGTACTTC.

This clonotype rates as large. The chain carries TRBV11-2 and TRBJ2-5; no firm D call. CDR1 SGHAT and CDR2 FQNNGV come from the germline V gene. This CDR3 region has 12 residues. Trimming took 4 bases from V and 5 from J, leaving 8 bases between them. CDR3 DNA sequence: TGTGCCAGCAGCTCCCTACTGGAGACCCAGTACTTC. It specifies CASSSLLETQYF.

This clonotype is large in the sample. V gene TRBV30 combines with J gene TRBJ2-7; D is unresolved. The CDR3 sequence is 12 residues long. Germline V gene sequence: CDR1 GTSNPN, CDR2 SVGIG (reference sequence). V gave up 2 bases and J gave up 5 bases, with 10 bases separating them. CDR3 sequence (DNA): TGTGCCTGGAGTTGGGGAATTGACGAGCAGTACTTC. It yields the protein CAWSWGIDEQYF.

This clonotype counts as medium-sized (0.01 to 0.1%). CDR3 DNA: TGTGCCACCAGTGACATTAGACAGGGATGGGGAGATACGCAGTATTTT. Encoded protein: CATSDIRQGWGDTQYF. The rearrangement links TRBV24-1 to TRBJ2-3; 7 bases match TRBD1. The germline CDR1 and CDR2 sequences are KGHDR and SFDVKD. The J segment lost 5 bases and the V segment lost 4 bases, leaving 11 bases of the junction unmatched. The CDR3 has 16 residues.